Listed below are T cell receptor beta chains from one sample, sequenced in a study of cytomegalovirus exposure and HLA in healthy donors. Clones were read by immunoSEQ multiplex PCR, and TCRdb kept only the in-frame ones, dropping some. The table has roughly 110,000 clones, just under 70% seen once. The specimen sequenced was PBMCs. The receptor set was obtained from a young man in good health and CMV-seropositive. The CDR3 runs from the conserved cysteine through the conserved F or W. Each record gives: J gene, D gene, clone size, V gene, CDR3 DNA, CDR3 protein. A D gene is named only where the DNA matches it firmly. Clone sizes are given selectively: once, few, many, or a class where the clone is expanded.

TRBJ2-4,-,-,TRBV27,TGTGCCAGCAGTTTGTCGCCCCTGGCAGGGGTTGGCAAAAACATTCAGTACTTC,CASSLSPLAGVGKNIQYF
TRBJ1-1,TRBD1,few,TRBV19,TGTGCCAGTAGTATGGGACAGGGAGGGAGCACTGAAGCTTTCTTT,CASSMGQGGSTEAFF
TRBJ1-1,-,-,TRBV27,TGTGCCAGCACACCGGCAGGGAGGGCTGAGGACACTGAAGCTTTCTTT,CASTPAGRAEDTEAFF
TRBJ1-1,-,-,TRBV11-2,TGTGCCAGCAGTATCAATACAGGGCTGGCTGAAGCTTTCTTT,CASSINTGLAEAFF
TRBJ1-5,TRBD1,-,TRBV7-9,TGTGCCAGCAGCTCGGGGACAGGTAATAGCAATCAGCCCCAGCATTTT,CASSSGTGNSNQPQHF
TRBJ2-5,-,-,TRBV2,TGTGCCAGCAGGGGCGAGACCCAGTACTTC,CASRGETQYF
TRBJ1-2,TRBD1,-,TRBV2,TGTGTCCAACGGGAGGGGGCGAATGGCTACACCTTC,CVQREGANGYTF
TRBJ1-1,TRBD1,few,TRBV18,TGTGCCAGCTCACCACCCCCAGGGGGCACTGAAGCTTTCTTT,CASSPPPGGTEAFF
TRBJ2-7,-,-,TRBV29-1,TGCAGCGTTGAAGTAACCGGCTCCTACGAGCAGTACTTC,CSVEVTGSYEQYF
TRBJ2-3,-,-,TRBV30,TGTGCCTGGAGTGTCACGGGAGTCCGGACAAACACAGATACGCAGTATTTT,CAWSVTGVRTNTDTQYF
TRBJ1-2,-,-,TRBV4-1,TGCGCCAGCAGCCAAGCCTTCTCCTCTAACTATGGCTACACCTTC,CASSQAFSSNYGYTF
TRBJ2-3,-,once,TRBV29-1,TGCAGCGTTGACGGTGAGACAGATACGCAGTATTTT,CSVDGETDTQYF
TRBJ2-3,-,-,TRBV6-4,TGTGCCAGCGATATCCGGAGCACAGGTACGCAGTATTTT,CASDIRSTGTQYF
TRBJ2-3,-,-,TRBV30,TGTGCCTGGAGTTTCCGACAAAATAAGCAGTATTTT,CAWSFRQNKQYF
TRBJ1-6,-,-,TRBV11-3,TGTGCCAGCAGCTTAGGGCCCCTTTCACCCCTCCACTTT,CASSLGPLSPLHF
TRBJ1-5,TRBD1,-,TRBV10-2,TGCGCCAGCAGTGAGGTCAGGGGGGCGAGTAGCAATCAGCCCCAGCATTTT,CASSEVRGASSNQPQHF
TRBJ1-6,TRBD1,-,TRBV10-1,TGCGCCAGCAGTCCCGGGACAGAAAGCTCCTATAATTCACCCCTCCACTTT,CASSPGTESSYNSPLHF